This is a list of T cell receptor beta chains from one sample in a study of T cell responses to AZD1222 COVID-19 vaccine. Measured with immunoSEQ multiplex PCR; TCRdb has only the in-frame clones, and not every one. The sample lists 120,000 or so clones; 88% were seen once. The starting material was peripheral blood, obtained on day 0 of AZD1222 vaccination. All receptors derive from an adult in good health. Both conserved end residues are part of each CDR3. D genes are given only for firm matches. For some rows the clone size is stated as once, few or many, or as a class when expanded; others skip it.

j_gene	abundance	v_gene	d_gene	CDR3aa	CDR3nt
TRBJ1-1	NA	TRBV5-8	NA	CASSLGQMNTEAFF	TGTGCCAGCAGCTTGGGACAAATGAACACTGAAGCTTTCTTT
TRBJ2-5	NA	TRBV5-4	NA	CASSLDQGDGYF	TGTGCCAGCAGCTTGGACCAGGGTGATGGGTACTTC
TRBJ2-1	NA	TRBV11-1	TRBD2	CASSLTSALYNEQFF	TGTGCCAGCAGCCTGACTAGCGCCCTATACAATGAGCAGTTCTTC
TRBJ1-1	NA	TRBV7-6	NA	CASSGSEAFF	TGTGCCAGCAGCGGCTCTGAAGCTTTCTTT
TRBJ1-2	NA	TRBV7-2	NA	CASTPYDGPYGYTF	TGTGCCAGCACCCCCTACGACGGACCGTATGGCTACACCTTC
TRBJ2-7	NA	TRBV19	NA	CASSALRGGPYEQYF	TGTGCCAGTAGTGCCCTTAGAGGGGGGCCCTACGAGCAGTACTTC
TRBJ1-1	few	TRBV5-5	TRBD1	CASSRQGAETEAFF	TGTGCCAGCAGCCGACAGGGGGCCGAAACTGAAGCTTTCTTT
TRBJ1-5	NA	TRBV5-8	NA	CASAANTGHRNQPQHF	TGTGCCAGCGCTGCCAATACGGGACACCGCAATCAGCCCCAGCATTTT
TRBJ1-1	once	TRBV2	NA	CAWGEETEAFF	TGTGCCTGGGGGGAGGAGACTGAAGCTTTCTTT
TRBJ1-1	NA	TRBV6-6	NA	CASSQQTGRSGRTEAFF	TGTGCCAGCAGTCAACAGACAGGCCGTTCAGGACGGACTGAAGCTTTCTTT
TRBJ2-7	once	TRBV10-2	TRBD1	CASAPVTGLYEQYF	TGCGCCAGCGCTCCCGTGACAGGGCTATACGAGCAGTACTTC
TRBJ1-1	NA	TRBV19	NA	CASSILQGNTEAFF	TGTGCCAGTAGTATTTTACAGGGGAACACTGAAGCTTTCTTT
TRBJ1-4	few	TRBV27	NA	CASRAPEGRWATNEKLFF	TGTGCCAGCAGAGCCCCGGAGGGACGGTGGGCCACTAATGAAAAACTGTTTTTT
TRBJ1-1	NA	TRBV10-2	NA	CASRLGGSTEAFF	TGCGCCAGCAGGTTGGGCGGGAGCACTGAAGCTTTCTTT
TRBJ1-1	few	TRBV5-1	TRBD1	CASSFTDRGQVNTEAFF	TGCGCCAGCAGCTTTACCGACAGGGGGCAAGTGAACACTGAAGCTTTCTTT
TRBJ1-2	once	TRBV30	NA	CAWALIRVGYTF	TGTGCCTGGGCCCTTATTCGAGTCGGCTACACCTTC
TRBJ1-5	NA	TRBV4-1	NA	CASSQGGQSNQPQHF	TGCGCCAGCAGCCAAGGCGGACAAAGCAATCAGCCCCAGCATTTT
TRBJ2-5	NA	TRBV6-5	NA	CASTPWGQETQYF	TGTGCCAGCACACCGTGGGGGCAAGAGACCCAGTACTTC
TRBJ2-2	NA	TRBV12-3/TRBV12-4	NA	CASSLEFTGELFF	TGTGCCAGCAGTTTAGAGTTCACCGGGGAGCTGTTTTTT
TRBJ1-1	NA	TRBV29-1	NA	CSVEFGRENTEAFF	TGCAGCGTTGAGTTTGGCAGGGAGAACACTGAAGCTTTCTTT
TRBJ1-2	NA	TRBV29-1	NA	CSVDDRITNYGYTF	TGCAGCGTTGACGACAGGATAACTAACTATGGCTACACCTTC
TRBJ1-6	NA	TRBV6-1	NA	CASSEWDSSYNSPLHF	TGTGCCAGCAGTGAGTGGGATAGCTCCTATAATTCACCCCTCCACTTT
TRBJ1-5	once	TRBV2	NA	CASRSRGQPQHF	TGTGCCAGCAGAAGCAGGGGACAGCCCCAGCATTTT
TRBJ2-7	NA	TRBV27	NA	CASSLQRSYEQYF	TGTGCCAGCAGTTTACAGCGATCCTACGAGCAGTACTTC
TRBJ2-3	few	TRBV7-7	TRBD1	CASSLGTGTDTQYF	TGTGCCAGCAGCTTGGGGACAGGGACAGATACGCAGTATTTT
TRBJ2-1	NA	TRBV7-9	NA	CASSLLGGGGGYNEQFF	TGTGCCAGCAGCTTACTTGGGGGCGGGGGAGGATACAATGAGCAGTTCTTC
TRBJ2-7	NA	TRBV11-2	NA	CASSSQTVIDEQYF	TGTGCCAGCAGCTCGCAGACAGTGATCGACGAGCAGTACTTC
TRBJ1-5	NA	TRBV2	NA	CASSETGYSNQPQHF	TGTGCCAGCAGTGAGACAGGCTATAGCAATCAGCCCCAGCATTTT
TRBJ2-2	NA	TRBV6-5	NA	CASSVRAGTDGELFF	TGTGCCAGCAGCGTGAGGGCGGGAACGGACGGGGAGCTGTTTTTT
TRBJ1-1	NA	TRBV30	NA	CAWSVDVNTEAFF	TGTGCCTGGAGTGTAGATGTGAACACTGAAGCTTTCTTT
TRBJ1-3	few	TRBV5-1	TRBD1	CASSFGTGRRGNTIYF	TGCGCCAGCAGCTTCGGGACAGGGAGGCGTGGAAACACCATATATTTT
TRBJ1-2	NA	TRBV6-5	NA	CASSSYGGNYGYTF	TGTGCCAGCAGTTCTTACGGGGGGAACTATGGCTACACCTTC
TRBJ1-3	NA	TRBV11-3	NA	CASSLDRCYSGNTIYF	TGTGCCAGCAGCTTAGATAGATGTTACTCTGGAAACACCATATATTTT
TRBJ2-3	NA	TRBV4-2	NA	CASSQGSTYSADTQYF	TGTGCCAGCAGCCAAGGATCGACCTATTCGGCAGATACGCAGTATTTT
TRBJ2-1	NA	TRBV11-1	TRBD2	CASSHLAGVRSEQFF	TGTGCCAGCAGCCACCTAGCGGGGGTTAGGAGTGAGCAGTTCTTC
TRBJ2-7	NA	TRBV7-8	NA	CASSLAQYEQYF	TGTGCCAGCAGCTTAGCGCAGTACGAGCAGTACTTC
TRBJ2-7	NA	TRBV5-8	NA	CASSLGGTAYEQYF	TGTGCCAGCAGCTTGGGCGGGACAGCTTACGAGCAGTACTTC
TRBJ2-7	NA	TRBV3-1/TRBV3-2	NA	CASSLESGSSYEQYF	TGTGCCAGCAGCCTGGAATCAGGGAGCTCCTACGAGCAGTACTTC
TRBJ2-2	NA	TRBV6-5	TRBD2	CASSYSGIPTGELFF	TGTGCCAGCAGTTATAGCGGGATTCCTACCGGGGAGCTGTTTTTT
TRBJ1-1	NA	TRBV12-3/TRBV12-4	NA	CASRNRKVVEAFF	TGTGCCAGCAGAAACCGGAAGGTAGTTGAAGCTTTCTTT
TRBJ2-2	NA	TRBV4-1	NA	CASSQDQGNTGELFF	TGCGCCAGCAGCCAAGATCAGGGGAACACCGGGGAGCTGTTTTTT
TRBJ1-1	NA	TRBV11-2	TRBD1	CASRPLRQGAHTEAFF	TGTGCCAGCAGACCCCTCCGACAGGGGGCCCACACTGAAGCTTTCTTT
TRBJ2-7	once	TRBV6-5	TRBD1	CASSYSGQGASYEQYF	TGTGCCAGCAGTTACTCTGGGCAGGGGGCATCCTACGAGCAGTACTTC
TRBJ2-2	NA	TRBV11-2	NA	CASSGTHPELFF	TGTGCCAGCAGCGGGACTCACCCGGAGCTGTTTTTT
TRBJ2-7	NA	TRBV3-1/TRBV3-2	NA	CASSQGTAYEQYF	TGTGCCAGCAGCCAGGGGACGGCCTACGAGCAGTACTTC
TRBJ1-5	NA	TRBV5-1	NA	CASSQDSNQPQHF	TGCGCCAGCAGCCAAGATAGCAATCAGCCCCAGCATTTT
TRBJ1-2	NA	TRBV4-1	NA	CASSQDELEGNYGYTF	TGCGCCAGCAGCCAAGACGAGTTAGAAGGGAACTATGGCTACACCTTC
TRBJ1-1	NA	TRBV2	NA	CASSGDLNTEAFF	TGTGCCAGCAGTGGAGACCTCAACACTGAAGCTTTCTTT
TRBJ1-2	NA	TRBV5-1	NA	CASSPGRPNYGYTF	TGCGCCAGCAGCCCGGGACGGCCTAACTATGGCTACACCTTC
TRBJ2-7	NA	TRBV19	NA	CASSMGDYEQYF	TGTGCCAGTAGTATGGGCGACTACGAGCAGTACTTC